This TCR beta chain was captured in a study of shared clonotypes between healthy human individuals (dated by TCRdb to the early 2020s). The study in broad terms: A couple of women and a few men aged 18 to 49 years were included in the cohort. For each donor, CD4 naive and CD4 memory were each given three plates, CD8 naive was given two plates, and CD8 memory was given one plate. To estimate repertoire size and how much clonotype sharing occurs between individuals, the study deeply sequenced the blood TCR repertoires of roughly 5 healthy adults. To increase sequencing depth and limit assay-specific biases, TCR repertoire library preparation and sequencing were carried out by different laboratories using diverse techniques. Each donor's leukapheresis produced roughly between roughly 0.85 and 9.5 billion PBMCs. Summary of the overall study and its limitations: Higher generation probabilities were observed for clonotypes shared by all four sorted-subset donors than for non-shared clonotypes. Pairwise subsampling led to the expectation that sequencing depth would affect the degree of clonotype sharing among donors. Incomplete sequencing was indicated by rarefaction of sorted-subset datasets, despite the large sequencing depth. The small number of donors limited the genetic and exposure-history diversity represented. Sampling was restricted to blood, and TCR repertoires in tissue are likely to differ from TCR repertoires in blood. When a few donors were compared, the shared fraction of clonotypes was around 5.1% for naive CD4, 3.5% for naive CD8, 2% to 2.5% for memory CD4, and roughly 0.43% for memory CD8. Larger estimated clonotype richness was generally found for naive subsets than for memory subsets.

The CDR3 goes from the cysteine to the phenylalanine over 14 residues. Only the CDR3 portion is preserved as DNA: 42 bases, with reading frame beginning at the first base. Deletion took 6 bases off V and 4 bases off J, with a span of 13 bases between the germline ends. CDR1 and CDR2 (MDHEN, SYDVKM) derive from the germline V gene. For this clone: Its recognized antigen is unknown. It has no much larger one-base neighbor in the sample; base qualities were not kept.

The donors were healthy, HIV-negative adults with no recently reported acute infections or vaccinations. Every donor was a Caucasian adult residing in Nashville, Tennessee, USA. Magnetic negative selection was used to enrich CD4+ T cells, after which naive cells were positively selected on CD45RA and the negative fraction became the memory subset. After blood collection by leukapheresis, PBMCs were isolated using Ficoll-Histopaque density gradient centrifugation and then cryopreserved in the vapor phase of liquid nitrogen. Purity and quantity of every magnetically sorted T cell population were checked by analytical flow cytometry. From each sorted fraction, genomic DNA was isolated and quantified by UV absorbance on a Nanodrop 2000c. TCR CDR3 regions were amplified from genomic DNA by multiplex PCR using the deep immunoSEQ assay. Genomic DNA extracted from each cell subset was distributed evenly over all wells of several immunoSEQ 96-well plates, and each plate served as one replicate. Each replicate PCR for sorted subsets received 150 to 250 ng genomic DNA, equal to roughly 29,000 T cell genomes. The purified libraries were quantified using a Qubit 3.0 fluorometer, sized with a Bioanalyzer 2100, and then quantified again using the KAPA Library Quantification kit. Every immunoSEQ 96-well plate was sequenced on a separate single-read 150-cycle Illumina NextSeq 550 flow cell. The study's processing was this. Because only junctional sequences without quality scores were contained in the immunoSEQ output, filtering matching that applied to full-length reads could not be performed. To assign V/J genes and CDR3, sequences were annotated against IMGT germline references using PyIR, a Python wrapper for IgBLAST v1.9. Reads with weak V/J assignments (E-value above 1e-6), missing CDR3, stop codons, out-of-frame junctions, or ambiguous translated residues were removed. V3J clonotypes were defined as sequences sharing an identical inferred V gene, J gene, and CDR3 amino acid sequence. Percentage overlap between repertoires was calculated by dividing the number of shared unique clonotypes by the size of the smaller repertoire. Richness of each repertoire was evaluated using RTK rarefaction, the Chao1 estimator, and Recon v2.1 estimates of unobserved clonotypes. OLGA was used to compute generation probabilities for all TCRbeta clonotypes that the gDNA method yielded from a handful of donors. TCRdb obtained this table from immuneACCESS and retained in-frame rearrangements with V and J assigned. These tables miss some clones; where compared with another copy, unresolved V genes account for less than half of the shortfall, and the remainder is unexplained. D and trimming come from the DNA, and the V and J calls and clone size come from that table. This sample lists roughly 2.2 million clones; over 90% were detected once. 0.3% to 0.4% of the sample rests with the top ten.

This receptor was obtained from a man between 18 and 29 years old in good health. Some clones in this sample may be carry-over from other donors' samples. The sample taken for sequencing was naive CD4+ T cells from PBMCs. The sample's cell subset or site label, in plain terms: CD45RA+ positively selected. The chain employs TRBV28 and TRBJ1-5, and perhaps TRBD1 as D gene, on 6 matching bases. The nucleotide sequence is given as TGTGCCAGCAGGGGGGCAGGGAGGAATCAGCCCCAGCATTTT. This is translated as CASRGAGRNQPQHF.